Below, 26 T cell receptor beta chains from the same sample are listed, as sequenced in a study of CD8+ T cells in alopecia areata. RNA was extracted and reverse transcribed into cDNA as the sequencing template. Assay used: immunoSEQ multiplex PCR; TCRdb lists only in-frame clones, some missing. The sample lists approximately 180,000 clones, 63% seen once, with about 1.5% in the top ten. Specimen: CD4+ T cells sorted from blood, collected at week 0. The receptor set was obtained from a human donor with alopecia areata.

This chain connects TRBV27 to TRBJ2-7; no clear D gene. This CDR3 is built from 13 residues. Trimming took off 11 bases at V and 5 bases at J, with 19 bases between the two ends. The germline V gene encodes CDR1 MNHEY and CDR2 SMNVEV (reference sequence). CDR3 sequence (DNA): TGTGCCCCCTTCGGCAGAATCCTAGACGAGCAGTACTTC. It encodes CAPFGRILDEQYF.

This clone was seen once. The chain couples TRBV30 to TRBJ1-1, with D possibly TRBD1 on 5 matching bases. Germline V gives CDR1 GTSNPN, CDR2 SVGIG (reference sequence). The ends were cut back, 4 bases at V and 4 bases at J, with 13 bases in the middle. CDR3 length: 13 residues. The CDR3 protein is CAWMRQRGTEAFF. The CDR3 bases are TGTGCCTGGATGCGGCAAAGGGGCACTGAAGCTTTCTTT.

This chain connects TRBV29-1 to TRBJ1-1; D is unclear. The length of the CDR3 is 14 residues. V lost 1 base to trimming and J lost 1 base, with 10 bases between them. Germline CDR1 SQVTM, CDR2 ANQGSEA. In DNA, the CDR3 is TGCAGCGTTGAAGGCTATACGGAGAACACTGAAGCTTTCTTT. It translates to CSVEGYTENTEAFF.

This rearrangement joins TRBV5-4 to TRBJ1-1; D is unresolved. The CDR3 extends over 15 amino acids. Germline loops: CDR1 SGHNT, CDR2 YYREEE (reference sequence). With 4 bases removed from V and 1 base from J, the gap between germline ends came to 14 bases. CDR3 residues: CASSLDSLRNTEAFF. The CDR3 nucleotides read TGTGCCAGCAGCCTGGACTCGTTACGGAACACTGAAGCTTTCTTT.

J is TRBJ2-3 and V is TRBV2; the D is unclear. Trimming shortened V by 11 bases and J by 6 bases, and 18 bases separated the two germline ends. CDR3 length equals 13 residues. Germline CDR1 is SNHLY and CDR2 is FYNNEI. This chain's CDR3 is CASNWVLRDTQYF. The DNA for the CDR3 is TGTGCCTCTAACTGGGTCCTTAGGGATACGCAGTATTTT.

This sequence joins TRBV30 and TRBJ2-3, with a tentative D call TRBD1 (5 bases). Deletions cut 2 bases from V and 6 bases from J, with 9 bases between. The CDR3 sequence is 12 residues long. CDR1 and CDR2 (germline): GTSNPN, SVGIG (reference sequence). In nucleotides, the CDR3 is TGTGCCTGGAGTTCCAGGGCGGATACGCAGTATTTT. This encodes CAWSSRADTQYF.

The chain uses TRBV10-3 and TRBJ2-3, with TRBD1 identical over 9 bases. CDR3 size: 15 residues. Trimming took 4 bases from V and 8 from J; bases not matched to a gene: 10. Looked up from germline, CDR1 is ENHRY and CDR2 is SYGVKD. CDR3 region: CAISGPGQGMGTQYF. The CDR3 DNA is TGTGCCATCAGTGGACCGGGACAGGGAATGGGTACGCAGTATTTT.

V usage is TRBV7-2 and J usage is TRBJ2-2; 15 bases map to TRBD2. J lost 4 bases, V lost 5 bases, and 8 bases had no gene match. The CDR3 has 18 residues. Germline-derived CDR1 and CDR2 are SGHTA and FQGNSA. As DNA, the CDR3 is TGTGCCAGCAGCAGAGGACTAGCGGGGGGGCTTGGCACCGGGGAGCTGTTTTTT. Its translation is CASSRGLAGGLGTGELFF.

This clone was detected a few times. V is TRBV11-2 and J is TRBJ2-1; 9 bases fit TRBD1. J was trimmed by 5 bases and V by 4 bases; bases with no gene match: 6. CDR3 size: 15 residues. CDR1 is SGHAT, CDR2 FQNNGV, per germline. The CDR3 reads CASSSSRDRDNEQFF. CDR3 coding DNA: TGTGCCAGCAGCTCGTCCCGGGACAGGGACAATGAGCAGTTCTTC.

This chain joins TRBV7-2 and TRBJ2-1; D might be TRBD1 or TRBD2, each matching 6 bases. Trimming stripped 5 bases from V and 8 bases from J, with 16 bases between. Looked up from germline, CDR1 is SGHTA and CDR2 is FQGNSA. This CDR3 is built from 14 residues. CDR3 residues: CASSPRFGGDEQFF. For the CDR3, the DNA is TGTGCCAGCAGCCCTCGTTTCGGGGGCGATGAGCAGTTCTTC.

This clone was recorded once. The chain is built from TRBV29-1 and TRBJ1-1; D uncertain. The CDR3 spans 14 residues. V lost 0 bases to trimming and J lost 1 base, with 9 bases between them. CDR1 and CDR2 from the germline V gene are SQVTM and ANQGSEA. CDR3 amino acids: CSVEDDNRNTEAFF. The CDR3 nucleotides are TGCAGCGTTGAAGATGATAACAGGAACACTGAAGCTTTCTTT.

CDR3 DNA sequence: TGTGCCAGCAGCGTAGCACAGTTGAACACTGAAGCTTTCTTT. It yields the protein CASSVAQLNTEAFF. This chain joins TRBV9 and TRBJ1-1; unclear D gene. Deletions cut 0 bases from V and 0 bases from J, with 6 bases between. This CDR3 contains 14 residues. The germline V gene encodes CDR1 SGDLS and CDR2 YYNGEE.

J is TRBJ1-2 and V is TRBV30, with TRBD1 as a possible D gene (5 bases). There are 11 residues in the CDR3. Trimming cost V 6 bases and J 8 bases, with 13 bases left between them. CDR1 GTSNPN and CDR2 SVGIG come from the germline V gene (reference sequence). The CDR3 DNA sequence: TGTGCCTGCACCGGACGGGACGGCTACACCTTC. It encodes CACTGRDGYTF.

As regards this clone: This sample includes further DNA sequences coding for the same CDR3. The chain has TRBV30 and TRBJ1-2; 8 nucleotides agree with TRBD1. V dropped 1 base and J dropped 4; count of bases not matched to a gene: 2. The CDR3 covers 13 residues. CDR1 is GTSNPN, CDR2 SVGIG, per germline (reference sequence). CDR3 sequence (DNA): TGTGCCTGGAGTGCCGACAGGGGCTATGGCTACACCTTC. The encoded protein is CAWSADRGYGYTF.

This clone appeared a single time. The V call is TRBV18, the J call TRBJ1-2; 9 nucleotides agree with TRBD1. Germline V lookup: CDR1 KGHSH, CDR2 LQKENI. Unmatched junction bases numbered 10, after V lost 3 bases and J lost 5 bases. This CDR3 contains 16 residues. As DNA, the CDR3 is TGTGCCAGCTCACCCGGGACAGGGAAATTAGGATATGGCTACACCTTC. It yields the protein CASSPGTGKLGYGYTF.

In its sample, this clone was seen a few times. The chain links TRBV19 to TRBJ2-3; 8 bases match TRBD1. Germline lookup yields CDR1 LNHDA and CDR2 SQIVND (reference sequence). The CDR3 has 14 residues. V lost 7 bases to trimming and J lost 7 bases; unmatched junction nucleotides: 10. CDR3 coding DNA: TGTGCCAGTACCCAGGACAGGGCGGGGAATACGCAGTATTTT. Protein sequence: CASTQDRAGNTQYF.

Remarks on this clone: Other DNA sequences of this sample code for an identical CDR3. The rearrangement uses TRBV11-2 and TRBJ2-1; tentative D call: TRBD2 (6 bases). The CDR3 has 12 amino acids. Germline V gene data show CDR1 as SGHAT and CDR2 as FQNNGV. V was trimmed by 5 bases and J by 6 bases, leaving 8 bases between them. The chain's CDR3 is CASSLARNEQFF. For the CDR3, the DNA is TGTGCCAGCAGCCTAGCGCGCAATGAGCAGTTCTTC.

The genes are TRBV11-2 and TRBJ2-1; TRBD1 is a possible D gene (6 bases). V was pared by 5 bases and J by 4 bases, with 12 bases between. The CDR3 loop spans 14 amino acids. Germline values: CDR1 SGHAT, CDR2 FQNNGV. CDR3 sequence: CASSAGVKYNEQFF. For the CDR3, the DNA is TGTGCCAGCAGCGCAGGGGTGAAATACAATGAGCAGTTCTTC.

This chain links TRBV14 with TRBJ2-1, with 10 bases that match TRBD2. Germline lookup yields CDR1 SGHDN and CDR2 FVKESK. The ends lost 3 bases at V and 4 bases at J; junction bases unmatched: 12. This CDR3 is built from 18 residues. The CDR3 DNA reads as TGTGCCAGCAGCCATAGGCTAGCGGGGGTTCAACTGTACAATGAGCAGTTCTTC. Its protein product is CASSHRLAGVQLYNEQFF.

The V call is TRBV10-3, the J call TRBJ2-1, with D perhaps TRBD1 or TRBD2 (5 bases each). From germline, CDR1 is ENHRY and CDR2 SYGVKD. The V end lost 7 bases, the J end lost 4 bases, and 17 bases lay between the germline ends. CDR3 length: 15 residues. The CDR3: CAITRTGTLYNEQFF. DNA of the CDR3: TGTGCCATCACCAGGACCGGGACCCTTTACAATGAGCAGTTCTTC.

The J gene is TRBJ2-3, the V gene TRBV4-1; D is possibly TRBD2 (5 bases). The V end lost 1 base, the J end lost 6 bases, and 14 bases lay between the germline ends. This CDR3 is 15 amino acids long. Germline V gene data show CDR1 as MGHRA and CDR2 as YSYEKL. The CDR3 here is CASSQVGLAGDTQYF. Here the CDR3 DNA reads TGCGCCAGCAGCCAAGTAGGGCTAGCAGGTGATACGCAGTATTTT.

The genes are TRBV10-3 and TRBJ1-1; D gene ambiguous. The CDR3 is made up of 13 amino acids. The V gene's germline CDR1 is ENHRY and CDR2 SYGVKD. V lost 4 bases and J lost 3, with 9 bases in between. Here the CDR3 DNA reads TGTGCCATCAGTGTTCAGGCTGACACTGAAGCTTTCTTT. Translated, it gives CAISVQADTEAFF.

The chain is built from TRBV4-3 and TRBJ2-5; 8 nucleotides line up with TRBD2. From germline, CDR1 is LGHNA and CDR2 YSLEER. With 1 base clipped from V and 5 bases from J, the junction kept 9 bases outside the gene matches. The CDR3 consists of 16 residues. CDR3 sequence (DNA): TGCGCCAGCAGCCAAGCTGTGCGGGGGGTGTCGGAGACCCAGTACTTC. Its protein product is CASSQAVRGVSETQYF.

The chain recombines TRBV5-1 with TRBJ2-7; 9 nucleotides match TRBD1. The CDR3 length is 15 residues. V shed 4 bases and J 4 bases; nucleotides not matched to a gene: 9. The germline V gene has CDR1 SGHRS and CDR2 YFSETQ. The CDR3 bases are TGCGCCAGCAGCGCCCTCCTCGGGACAGGGTACGAGCAGTACTTC. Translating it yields CASSALLGTGYEQYF.

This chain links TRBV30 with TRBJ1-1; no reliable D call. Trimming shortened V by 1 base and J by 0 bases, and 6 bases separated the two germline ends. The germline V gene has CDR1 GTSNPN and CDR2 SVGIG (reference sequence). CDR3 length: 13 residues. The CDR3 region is CAWSARMNTEAFF. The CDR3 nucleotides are TGTGCCTGGAGTGCAAGGATGAACACTGAAGCTTTCTTT.

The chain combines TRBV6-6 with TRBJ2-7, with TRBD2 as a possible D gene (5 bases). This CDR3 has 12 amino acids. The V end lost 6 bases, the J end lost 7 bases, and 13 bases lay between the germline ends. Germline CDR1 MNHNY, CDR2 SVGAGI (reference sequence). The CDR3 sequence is CASRSGPLEQYF. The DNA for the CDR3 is TGTGCCAGCAGGAGCGGTCCATTAGAGCAGTACTTC.